The clone carrying this T cell receptor beta chain was detected many times. What it binds is unknown. This sample is part of a study of T cell repertoires in cytomegalovirus infection. Each CDR3 protein is one row after TCRdb ran MiXCR on the reads. The repertoire holds 800,000 to 950,000 distinct CDR3 sequences, with 30% to 35% as singletons. The CDR3 length is 14 residues. Trimming removed 3 bases at V and 8 bases at J, with 16 bases between. Germline CDR1 is SGHVS and CDR2 is FNYEAQ. This clonotype was obtained from a human donor in good health (CMV status not recorded). Some clones in this sample may be carry-over from other donors' samples. The J gene is TRBJ1-2, the V gene TRBV7-6; possible D gene TRBD1, 5 bases. Sequences were derived from cultured CD8+ T cells from PBMCs, sampled from culture after CMV antigen stimulation. The CDR3, as DNA: TGTGCCAGCAGCTTTGGGGAGACCCGGGGCGGCTACACCTTC. Its protein is CASSFGETRGGYTF.